The 2 T cell receptor beta chains below come from one sample, sequenced in a study of T cells in Graves' hyperthyroidism and ophthalmopathy. The TCR beta CDR3 regions underwent amplification using RNA transcripts as the source. HTBI primers were employed in a first-round RT-PCR of the TCR CDR3. TCRdb re-analysed the multiplex PCR reads in MiXCR, keeping a single row per CDR3 protein. Here the sample spans about 480,000 distinct CDR3 sequences, about 22% being singletons. Sequenced sample: blood. The receptors originated from a woman between 70 and 85 years old with Graves' ophthalmopathy.

The rearrangement joins TRBV24-1 to TRBJ2-2; perhaps TRBD2 as D (5 bases). Germline-derived CDR1 and CDR2 are KGHDR and SFDVKD. The CDR3 length is 17 residues. V lost 0 bases to trimming and J lost 0 bases, with 10 bases between them. CDR3 nucleotide sequence: TGTGCCACCAGTGATTTGAGAGGGAGTGCGAACACCGGGGAGCTGTTTTTT. Amino acid sequence: CATSDLRGSANTGELFF.

To note about this clonotype: A much larger clone differs from this one at a single base, so this may be a read error. This chain connects TRBV29-1 to TRBJ1-2, with D perhaps TRBD1 (6 bases). Germline V lookup: CDR1 SQVTM, CDR2 ANQGSEA. V lost 1 base and J lost 8, with 17 bases in between. This CDR3 is built from 14 residues. CDR3 loop: CSVEGVGRGRGYTF. The DNA for the CDR3 is TGCAGCGTTGAAGGGGTGGGCAGGGGCAGAGGCTACACCTTC.